This TCR beta chain was sequenced in a study of blood T cell repertoires in COVID-19. Study information: Collection of acute and convalescent COVID-19 samples took place in the United States, Italy and Spain. In each case, the material was cDNA or gDNA derived from T cells, B-cell-depleted T cells, or PBMCs.

V lost 2 bases and J lost 3, with 11 bases in between. CDR1 is LNHNV, CDR2 YYDKDF, per germline (reference sequence). The length of the CDR3 is 15 residues. Original analysis: How many nucleated cells were present was estimated from reference gene primer amplification. Produced via immunoSEQ multiplex PCR; TCRdb's table is partial and in-frame only. That table is the source of V, J and clone size, and D and trimming were worked out from the DNA. Here the sample spans roughly 150,000 clones, about 87% being singletons. The specimen sequenced was peripheral blood. The receptor comes from a human donor in a cohort sampled during active COVID-19. The V call is TRBV15, the J call TRBJ1-5; D gene unclear. In DNA, the CDR3 is TGTGCCACCAGCAGATCGGGAGGATCCAATCAGCCCCAGCATTTT. Encoded protein: CATSRSGGSNQPQHF.